The sequence of this T cell receptor beta chain was determined in a study of blood T cells in healthy people across ages. This CDR3 has 13 amino acids. Germline CDR1 reads DFQATT; CDR2 reads SNEGSKA (reference sequence). J gave up 1 base and V 4 bases, and 3 bases lay outside the gene matches. For the second PCR, which ran for about 7 to 11 cycles, a sample-barcoded 5' primer and a J-beta primer mix were used. TCRdb ran MiXCR on the 5' RACE reads and lists one entry per CDR3 protein. This sample has about 730,000 distinct CDR3 sequences, with 35% to 45% found just once. Sample: blood. This sequence originates from a woman aged 60-75 years in good health. The chain recombines TRBV20-1 with TRBJ2-5; 7 bases are shared with TRBD2. CDR3 nucleotides: TGCAGTGCTACGGGGGGAGGCCAAGAGACCCAGTACTTC. This gives the protein CSATGGGQETQYF.